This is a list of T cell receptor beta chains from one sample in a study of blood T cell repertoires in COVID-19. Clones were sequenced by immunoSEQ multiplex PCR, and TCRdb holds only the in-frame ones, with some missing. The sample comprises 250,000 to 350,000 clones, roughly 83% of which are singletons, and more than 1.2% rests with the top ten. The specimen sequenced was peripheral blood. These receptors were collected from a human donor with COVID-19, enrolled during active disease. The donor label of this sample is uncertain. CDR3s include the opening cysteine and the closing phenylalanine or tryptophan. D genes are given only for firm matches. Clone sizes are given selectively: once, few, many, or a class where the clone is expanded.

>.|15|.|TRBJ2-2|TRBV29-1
TGCAGCGTCCTTTCGGGGGGCGGAGGGGCCGGGGAGCTGTTTTTT
CSVLSGGGGAGELFF
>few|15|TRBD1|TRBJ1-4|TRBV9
TGTGCCAGCAGCGCCGAGGGACAGGGTGGGGAAAAACTGTTTTTT
CASSAEGQGGEKLFF
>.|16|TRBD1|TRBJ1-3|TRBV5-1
TGCGCCAGCAGCTCAACGGGGACAGACTCTGGAAACACCATATATTTT
CASSSTGTDSGNTIYF
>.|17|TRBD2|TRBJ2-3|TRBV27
TGTGCCAGCAGTTCCCTTCGGACTAGCGGGAGATGGGATACGCAGTATTTT
CASSSLRTSGRWDTQYF
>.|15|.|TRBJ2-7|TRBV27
TGTGCCAGCAGTTTATCGCCGGGACTCTCCTACGAGCAGTACTTC
CASSLSPGLSYEQYF
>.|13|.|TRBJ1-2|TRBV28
TGTGCCAGCAGCCCGGGGGGTGTTTATGGCTACACCTTC
CASSPGGVYGYTF
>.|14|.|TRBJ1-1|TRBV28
TGTGCCAGCAGTTTACATCCCGACCTAGGGGTAGCTTTCTTT
CASSLHPDLGVAFF
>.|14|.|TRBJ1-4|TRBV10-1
TGCGCCAGCAGTGCAACAGGATCTAATGAAAAACTGTTTTTT
CASSATGSNEKLFF
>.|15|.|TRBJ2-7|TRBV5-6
TGTGCCAGCAGCCCCCTTCAGGAGGGGCCCTACGAGCAGTACTTC
CASSPLQEGPYEQYF
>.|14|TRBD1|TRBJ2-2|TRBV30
TGTGCCTGGAGTAGGAGACAGGGGGCCGGGGAGCTGTTTTTT
CAWSRRQGAGELFF
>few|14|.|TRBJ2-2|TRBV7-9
TGTGCCAGCAGCTTACGGACAGACACCGGGGAGCTGTTTTTT
CASSLRTDTGELFF
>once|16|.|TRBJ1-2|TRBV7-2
TGTGCCAGTGACCCCCTCGGGGATCCCAAAACTGAAAGCTACACCTTC
CASDPLGDPKTESYTF
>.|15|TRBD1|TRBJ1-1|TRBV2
TGTGCCAGCAGTGATCAAACAGGGGGCGACACTGAAGCTTTCTTT
CASSDQTGGDTEAFF
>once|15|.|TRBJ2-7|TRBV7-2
TGTGCCAGCAGCTCCGCGGGACCCTGGGGCGGCGAGCAGTACTTC
CASSSAGPWGGEQYF
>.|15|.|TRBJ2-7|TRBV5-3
TGTGCCAGAAGGGAGGTATTGGGGTTCACCTACGAGCAGTACTTC
CARREVLGFTYEQYF
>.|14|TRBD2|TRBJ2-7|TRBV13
TGTGCCTGCCGTCTGAGCGGGAGTAGTTACGAGCAGTACTTC
CACRLSGSSYEQYF
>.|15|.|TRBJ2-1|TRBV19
TGTGCCAGTAGTATATTGGAAGCGGGCAGTGCTGAGCAGTTCTTC
CASSILEAGSAEQFF
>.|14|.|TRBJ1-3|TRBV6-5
TGTGCCAGCTACGGACAGTACTCTGGAAACACCATATATTTT
CASYGQYSGNTIYF
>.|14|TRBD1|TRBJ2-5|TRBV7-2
TGTGCCAGCAGCACGACAGGGTTTCGGAAGACCCAGTACTTC
CASSTTGFRKTQYF
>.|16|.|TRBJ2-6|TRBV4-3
TGCGCCAGCAGCCATGCGGTGGAGGCTGGGGCCAACGTCCTGACTTTC
CASSHAVEAGANVLTF
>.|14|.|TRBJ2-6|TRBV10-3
TGTGCCATCAGTGCCAGTACTGGGGCCAACGTCCTGACTTTC
CAISASTGANVLTF
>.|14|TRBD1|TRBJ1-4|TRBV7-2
TGTGCCAGCAGCTTAGTCAGGGGGCAGGAAAAACTGTTTTTT
CASSLVRGQEKLFF
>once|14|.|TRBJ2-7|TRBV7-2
TGTGCCAGCAGCCCCTATGTCACGACCTACGAGCAGTACTTC
CASSPYVTTYEQYF
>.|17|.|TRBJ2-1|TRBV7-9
TGTGCCAGCAGCCCTTCGGTTGGGGGCGCCCGTCTACACGGGCAGTTCTTC
CASSPSVGGARLHGQFF
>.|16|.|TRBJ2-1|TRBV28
TGTGCCAGCAGTTTATGGGGGGCGAGCTCCTACAATGAGCAGTTCTTC
CASSLWGASSYNEQFF
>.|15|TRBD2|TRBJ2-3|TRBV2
TGTGCCAGCACGCCGGGACTAGCGAGCACAGATACGCAGTATTTT
CASTPGLASTDTQYF
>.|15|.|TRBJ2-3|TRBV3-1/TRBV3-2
TGTGCCAGCAGCCAGGGTACTAGCCGCACAGATACGCAGTATTTT
CASSQGTSRTDTQYF
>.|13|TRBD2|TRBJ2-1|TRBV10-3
TGTGCCATCAGGGCTAGCGGTAACAATGAGCAGTTCTTC
CAIRASGNNEQFF
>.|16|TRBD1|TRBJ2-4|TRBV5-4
TGTGCCAGCAGCCGCCGTTTTGCGACAGGGAAAAACATTCAGTACTTC
CASSRRFATGKNIQYF
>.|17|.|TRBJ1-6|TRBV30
TGTGCCTGGAGTAGTAGGGACACATTCTTTGGAAATTCACCCCTCCACTTT
CAWSSRDTFFGNSPLHF
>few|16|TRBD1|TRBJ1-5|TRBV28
TGTGCCAGCAGTCCGACTTGGACAGGGGCAGGACAGCCCCAGCATTTT
CASSPTWTGAGQPQHF
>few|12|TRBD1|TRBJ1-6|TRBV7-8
TGTGCCAGCAGCATCGACAGGGAACCCCTCCACTTT
CASSIDREPLHF